This is a list of T cell receptor beta chains from one sample in a study of cytomegalovirus exposure and HLA in healthy donors. TCRdb keeps only in-frame clones here, not all; method: immunoSEQ multiplex PCR. The sample records 150,000 to 200,000 clones, about 64% being singletons. The sequenced material came from PBMCs. These receptors all come from a man aged 50 or older in good health and CMV-seronegative. Both conserved end residues are trimmed from each CDR3.

j_call	v_call	cdr3_length	cdr3_aa
TRBJ1-6	TRBV7-9	13	ASSQQGTPNSPLH
TRBJ1-6	TRBV2	13	ASSEGDRANSPLH
TRBJ2-3	TRBV4-2	14	ASSRSSGASTDTQY
TRBJ1-1	TRBV19	14	ASSRPGDSLNTEAF
TRBJ1-5	TRBV7-2	13	ASSLVGGANQPQH
TRBJ2-2	TRBV6-5	14	ASSYSGLTNTGELF
TRBJ2-7	TRBV5-6	13	ASSLRNLVSYEQY
TRBJ2-3	TRBV11-2	9	ASSFGLGVY
TRBJ2-3	TRBV11-2	13	ASSSSGGAIDTQY
TRBJ2-1	TRBV6-1	12	ASSAWATYNEQF
TRBJ2-3	TRBV4-1	15	ASSQDWLGGPVDTQY
TRBJ2-2	TRBV7-9	13	ASSPRDKNTGELF
TRBJ2-3	TRBV4-1	15	ASSRRASGGAPDTQY
TRBJ1-4	TRBV4-3	15	ASSQSPDRGPNEKLF
TRBJ1-1	TRBV28	13	ASTTGGSLGTEAF
TRBJ2-7	TRBV7-2	13	ASSPGQGSIYEQY
TRBJ2-7	TRBV5-1	12	ASSPRDGDYEQY
TRBJ2-3	TRBV28	14	ASSSRLAGGLDTQY
TRBJ2-5	TRBV2	13	ASTVNFGTQETQY
TRBJ1-2	TRBV10-1	12	ASSPADRTYGYT
TRBJ1-2	TRBV7-2	12	ASTPGGLSYGYT
TRBJ2-7	TRBV29-1	14	SVEEPSGGASYEQY